This T cell receptor (beta chain) was captured in a study of blood T cell repertoires in COVID-19. Overall study context: T cells, B-cell-depleted T cells, or PBMCs supplied cDNA or gDNA.

Germline values: CDR1 ENHRY, CDR2 SYGVKD. The CDR3 is 14 amino acids. V trimming: 6 bases; J trimming: 2 bases; junction bases outside the gene matches: 1. The Seattle patients joined while their infection was active and were tracked longitudinally afterward. Original processing notes: Using reference gene primer amplification, nucleated cell counts were estimated. The protocol was immunoSEQ multiplex PCR, while the TCRdb copy is restricted to in-frame clones and leaves out a portion. The V and J calls and clone size are taken from that table; D and trimming were inferred from the DNA. The sample has hundreds of thousands of clones, about 89% seen once.

The rearrangement links TRBV10-3 to TRBJ2-1; 10 bases line up with TRBD2. Sample: peripheral blood. This clonotype was obtained from a woman between 45 and 65 years old with COVID-19, enrolled during active disease. CDR3 amino acids: CAISLAGAYNEQFF. CDR3 sequence (DNA): TGTGCCATCAGCCTAGCGGGGGCCTACAATGAGCAGTTCTTC.